The following is a T cell receptor (beta chain) sequence with its context. The sample belongs to a study of T cells in Graves' hyperthyroidism and ophthalmopathy. Amplification targeted TCR beta CDR3 regions from RNA transcripts. The HTBI primer set was used in a first-round RT-PCR of the TCR CDR3. TCRdb passed the multiplex PCR reads through MiXCR, listing each CDR3 protein once. The sample holds about 560,000 distinct CDR3 sequences; roughly 17% are singletons and the top ten take about 20%. V was pared by 6 bases and J by 0 bases, with 12 bases between. The CDR3 is 15 residues long. Germline lookup yields CDR1 LNHDA and CDR2 SQIVND (reference sequence).

The clonotype originates from a woman aged 18-29 years with Graves' hyperthyroidism. The sample taken for sequencing was blood. The genes are TRBV19 and TRBJ1-5; D ambiguous. This CDR3 is CASRRTPNSNQPQHF. Here the CDR3 DNA reads TGTGCCAGTAGGCGGACCCCCAATAGCAATCAGCCCCAGCATTTT.